The present entry profiles one TCR beta chain with its context. The antigen is undetermined. The entry originates in a study of T cell responses to AZD1222 COVID-19 vaccine. About the study: Samples with a second dose at about 4 or about 12 weeks were pooled together.

J gave up 5 bases and V 0 bases, and 12 bases lay outside the gene matches. Germline CDR1 reads MNHNS; CDR2 reads SASEGT. The CDR3 covers 17 residues. General study findings and limits: Females outnumbered males among donors, who were mostly white British; clonal diversity was possibly underestimated.

Clones were sequenced by immunoSEQ multiplex PCR, and TCRdb holds only the in-frame ones, with some missing. Of some 150,000 clones listed, about 90% are singletons. Sequences were derived from peripheral blood, sampled on day 0 of AZD1222 vaccination. This sequence was found in an adult in good health. The rearrangement uses TRBV6-1 and TRBJ1-2, with 7 positions matching TRBD1. The CDR3 here is CASSEALMAGGLYGYTF. CDR3 bases: TGTGCCAGCAGTGAAGCGCTCATGGCAGGGGGTTTGTATGGCTACACCTTC.